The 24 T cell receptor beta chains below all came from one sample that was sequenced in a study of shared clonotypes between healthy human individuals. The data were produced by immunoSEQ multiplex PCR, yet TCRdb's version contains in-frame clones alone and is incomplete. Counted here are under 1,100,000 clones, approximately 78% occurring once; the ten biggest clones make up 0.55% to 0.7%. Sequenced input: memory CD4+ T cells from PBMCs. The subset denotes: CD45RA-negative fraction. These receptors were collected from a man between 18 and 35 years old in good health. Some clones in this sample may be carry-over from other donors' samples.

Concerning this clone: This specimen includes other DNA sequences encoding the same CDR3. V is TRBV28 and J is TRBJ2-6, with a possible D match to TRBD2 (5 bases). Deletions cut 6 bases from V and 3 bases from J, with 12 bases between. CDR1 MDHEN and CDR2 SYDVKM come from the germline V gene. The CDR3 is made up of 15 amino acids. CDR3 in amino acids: CASSTRGSGANVLTF. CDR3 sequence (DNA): TGTGCCAGCAGCACACGAGGGAGTGGGGCCAACGTCCTGACTTTC.

The CDR3 loop reads CASITGAWDTEAFF. Here the CDR3 DNA reads TGTGCCAGCATTACGGGGGCGTGGGACACTGAAGCTTTCTTT. The rearrangement uses TRBV28 and TRBJ1-1, with a possible D match to TRBD1 (6 bases). CDR1 and CDR2 from the germline V gene are MDHEN and SYDVKM. The V end lost 7 bases, the J end lost 3 bases, and 15 bases lay between the germline ends. The CDR3 is made up of 14 amino acids.

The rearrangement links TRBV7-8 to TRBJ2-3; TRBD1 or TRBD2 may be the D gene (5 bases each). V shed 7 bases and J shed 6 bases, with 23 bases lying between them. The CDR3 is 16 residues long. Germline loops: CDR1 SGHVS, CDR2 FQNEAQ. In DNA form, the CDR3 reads TGTGCCAGCACCAACCCACCGGGACGGTCCCTGGATACGCAGTATTTT. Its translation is CASTNPPGRSLDTQYF.

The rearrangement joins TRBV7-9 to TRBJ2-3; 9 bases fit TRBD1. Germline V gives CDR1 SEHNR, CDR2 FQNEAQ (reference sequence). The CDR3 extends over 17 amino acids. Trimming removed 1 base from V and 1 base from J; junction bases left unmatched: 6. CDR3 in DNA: TGTGCCAGCAGCTTAGGTAAACAGGGGGCCCGCACAGATACGCAGTATTTT. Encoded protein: CASSLGKQGARTDTQYF.

The CDR3 sequence: CASSSGLAYTEAFF. CDR3 bases: TGTGCCAGCTCATCCGGGTTGGCGTACACTGAAGCTTTCTTT. V usage is TRBV18 and J usage is TRBJ1-1; D remains unclear. This CDR3 has 14 amino acids. CDR1 is KGHSH and CDR2 is LQKENI in the germline V gene. With 5 bases removed from V and 3 bases from J, the gap between germline ends came to 13 bases.

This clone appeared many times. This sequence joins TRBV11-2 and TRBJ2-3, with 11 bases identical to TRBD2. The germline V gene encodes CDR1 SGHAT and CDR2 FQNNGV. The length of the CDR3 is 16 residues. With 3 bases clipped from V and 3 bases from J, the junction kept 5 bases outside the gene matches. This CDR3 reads CASSLETSGITDTQYF. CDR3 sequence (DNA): TGTGCCAGCAGCTTGGAGACTAGCGGGATTACAGATACGCAGTATTTT.

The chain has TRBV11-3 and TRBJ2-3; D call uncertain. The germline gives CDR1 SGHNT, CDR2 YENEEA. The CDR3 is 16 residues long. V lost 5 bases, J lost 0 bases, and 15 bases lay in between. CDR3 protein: CASSPGWNPSTDTQYF. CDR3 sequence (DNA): TGTGCCAGCAGCCCAGGATGGAACCCTAGCACAGATACGCAGTATTTT.

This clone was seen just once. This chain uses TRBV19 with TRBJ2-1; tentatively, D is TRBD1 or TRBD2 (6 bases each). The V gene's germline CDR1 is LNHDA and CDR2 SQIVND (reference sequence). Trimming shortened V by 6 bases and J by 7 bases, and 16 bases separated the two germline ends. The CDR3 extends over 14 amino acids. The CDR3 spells CASRGGGWDNEQFF. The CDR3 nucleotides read TGTGCCAGTAGAGGAGGGGGGTGGGATAATGAGCAGTTCTTC.

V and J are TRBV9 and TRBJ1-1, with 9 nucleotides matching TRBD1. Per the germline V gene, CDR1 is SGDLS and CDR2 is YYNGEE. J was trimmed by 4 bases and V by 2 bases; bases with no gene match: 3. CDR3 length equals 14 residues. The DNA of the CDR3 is TGTGCCAGCAGCGTCCAGACAGGGGGCACTGAAGCTTTCTTT. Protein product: CASSVQTGGTEAFF. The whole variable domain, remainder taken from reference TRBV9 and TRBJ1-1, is DSGVTQTPKHLITATGQRVTLRCSPRSGDLSVYWYQQSLDQGLQFLIQYYNGEERAKGNILERFSAQQFPDLHSELNLSSLELGDSALYFCASSVQTGGTEAFFGQGTRLTVV.

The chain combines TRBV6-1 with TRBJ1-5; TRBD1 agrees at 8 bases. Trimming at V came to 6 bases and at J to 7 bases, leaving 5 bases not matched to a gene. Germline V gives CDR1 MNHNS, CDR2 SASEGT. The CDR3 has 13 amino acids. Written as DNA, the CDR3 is TGTGCCAGCAGGGACAGGGCAGAACAGCCCCAGCATTTT. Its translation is CASRDRAEQPQHF.

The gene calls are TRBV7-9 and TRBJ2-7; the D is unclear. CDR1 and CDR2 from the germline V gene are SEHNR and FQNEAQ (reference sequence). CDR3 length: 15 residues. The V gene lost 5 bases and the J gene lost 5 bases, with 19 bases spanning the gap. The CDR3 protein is CASSDQVNPTDEQYF. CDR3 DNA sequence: TGTGCCAGCAGCGATCAGGTAAACCCAACGGACGAGCAGTACTTC.

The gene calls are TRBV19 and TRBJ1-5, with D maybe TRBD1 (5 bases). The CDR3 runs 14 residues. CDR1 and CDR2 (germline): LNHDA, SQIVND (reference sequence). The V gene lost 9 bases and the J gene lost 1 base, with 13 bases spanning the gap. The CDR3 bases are TGTGCCAGCCGCATCGGGGGGAGCAATCAGCCCCAGCATTTT. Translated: CASRIGGSNQPQHF.

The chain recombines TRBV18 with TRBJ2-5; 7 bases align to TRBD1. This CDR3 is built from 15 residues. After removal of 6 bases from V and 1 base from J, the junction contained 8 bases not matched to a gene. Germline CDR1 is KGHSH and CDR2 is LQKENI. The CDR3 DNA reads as TGTGCCAGCTCCGCCCTCCGACAGGGCCAAGAGACCCAGTACTTC. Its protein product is CASSALRQGQETQYF.

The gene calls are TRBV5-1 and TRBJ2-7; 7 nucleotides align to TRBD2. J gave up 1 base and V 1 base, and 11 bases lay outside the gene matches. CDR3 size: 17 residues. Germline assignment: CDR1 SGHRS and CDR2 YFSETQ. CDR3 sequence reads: CASSLLGGGMGSYEQYF. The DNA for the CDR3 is TGCGCCAGCAGCTTGCTGGGGGGAGGGATGGGATCCTACGAGCAGTACTTC.

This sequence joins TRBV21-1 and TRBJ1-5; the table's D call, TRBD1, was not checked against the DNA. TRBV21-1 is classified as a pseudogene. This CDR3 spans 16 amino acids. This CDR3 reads CASILRDREGRQPQHF. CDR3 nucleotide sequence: TGTGCCAGCATCCTCCGGGACAGGGAGGGACGTCAGCCCCAGCATTTT.

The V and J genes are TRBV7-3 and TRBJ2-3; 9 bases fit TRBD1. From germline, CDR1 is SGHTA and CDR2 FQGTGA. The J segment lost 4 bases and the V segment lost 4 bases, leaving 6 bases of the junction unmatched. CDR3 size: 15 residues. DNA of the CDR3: TGTGCCAGCAGCTGGGGGGACAGGGAATCAGATACGCAGTATTTT. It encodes CASSWGDRESDTQYF.

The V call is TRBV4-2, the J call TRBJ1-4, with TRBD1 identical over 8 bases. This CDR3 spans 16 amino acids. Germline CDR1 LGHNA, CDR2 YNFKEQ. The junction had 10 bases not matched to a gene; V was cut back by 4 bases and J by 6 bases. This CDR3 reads CASSPEGDRLDEKLFF. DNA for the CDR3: TGTGCCAGCAGCCCCGAGGGGGACAGGTTGGATGAAAAACTGTTTTTT.

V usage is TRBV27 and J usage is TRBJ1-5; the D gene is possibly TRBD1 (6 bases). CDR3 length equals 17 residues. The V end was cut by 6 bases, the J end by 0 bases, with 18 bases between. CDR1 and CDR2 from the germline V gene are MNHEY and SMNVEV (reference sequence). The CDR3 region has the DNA TGTGCCAGCAGAGGCGGACAGCTTTCCTATAGCAATCAGCCCCAGCATTTT. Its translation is CASRGGQLSYSNQPQHF.

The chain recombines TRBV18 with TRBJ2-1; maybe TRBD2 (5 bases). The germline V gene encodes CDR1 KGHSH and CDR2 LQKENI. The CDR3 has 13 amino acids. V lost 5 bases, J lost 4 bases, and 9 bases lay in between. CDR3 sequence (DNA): TGTGCCAGCTCATCCCAGCGGTACAATGAGCAGTTCTTC. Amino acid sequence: CASSSQRYNEQFF.

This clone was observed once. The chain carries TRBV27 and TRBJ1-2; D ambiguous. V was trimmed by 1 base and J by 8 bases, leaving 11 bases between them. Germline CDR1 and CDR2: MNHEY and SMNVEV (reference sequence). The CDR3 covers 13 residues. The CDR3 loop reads CASSLLGSRGYTF. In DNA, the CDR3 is TGTGCCAGCAGTTTATTGGGGAGTAGGGGCTACACCTTC.

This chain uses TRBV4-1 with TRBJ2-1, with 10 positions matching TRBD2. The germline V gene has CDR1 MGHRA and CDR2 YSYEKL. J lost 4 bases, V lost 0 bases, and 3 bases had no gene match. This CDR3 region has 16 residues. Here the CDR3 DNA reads TGCGCCAGCAGCCAAGATATAGCGGGAGGATACAATGAGCAGTTCTTC. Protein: CASSQDIAGGYNEQFF.

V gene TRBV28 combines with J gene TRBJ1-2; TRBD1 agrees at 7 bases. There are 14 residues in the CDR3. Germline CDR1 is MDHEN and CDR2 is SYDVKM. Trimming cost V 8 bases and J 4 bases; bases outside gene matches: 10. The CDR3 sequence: CASLDRAGLYGYTF. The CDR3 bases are TGTGCCAGCCTAGACAGGGCCGGGCTCTATGGCTACACCTTC.

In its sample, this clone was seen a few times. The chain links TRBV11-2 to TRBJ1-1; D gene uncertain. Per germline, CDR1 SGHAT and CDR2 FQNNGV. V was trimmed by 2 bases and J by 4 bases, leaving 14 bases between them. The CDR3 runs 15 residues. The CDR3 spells CASSLFLGTGTEAFF. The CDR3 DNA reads TGTGCCAGCAGCTTATTTTTAGGAACCGGCACTGAAGCTTTCTTT. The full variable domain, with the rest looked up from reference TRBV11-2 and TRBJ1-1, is EAGVAQSPRYKIIEKRQSVAFWCNPISGHATLYWYQQILGQGPKLLIQFQNNGVVDDSQLPKDRFSAERLKGVDSTLKIQPAKLEDSAVYLCASSLFLGTGTEAFFGQGTRLTVV.

The CDR3 reads CASKVEMNTGELFF. The DNA of the CDR3 is TGTGCCAGCAAGGTGGAGATGAACACCGGGGAGCTGTTTTTT. This rearrangement joins TRBV2 to TRBJ2-2; the D is unclear. The CDR3 loop spans 14 amino acids. The germline V and J ends were trimmed by 7 bases and 1 base, with 10 bases remaining between them. Per germline, CDR1 SNHLY and CDR2 FYNNEI.